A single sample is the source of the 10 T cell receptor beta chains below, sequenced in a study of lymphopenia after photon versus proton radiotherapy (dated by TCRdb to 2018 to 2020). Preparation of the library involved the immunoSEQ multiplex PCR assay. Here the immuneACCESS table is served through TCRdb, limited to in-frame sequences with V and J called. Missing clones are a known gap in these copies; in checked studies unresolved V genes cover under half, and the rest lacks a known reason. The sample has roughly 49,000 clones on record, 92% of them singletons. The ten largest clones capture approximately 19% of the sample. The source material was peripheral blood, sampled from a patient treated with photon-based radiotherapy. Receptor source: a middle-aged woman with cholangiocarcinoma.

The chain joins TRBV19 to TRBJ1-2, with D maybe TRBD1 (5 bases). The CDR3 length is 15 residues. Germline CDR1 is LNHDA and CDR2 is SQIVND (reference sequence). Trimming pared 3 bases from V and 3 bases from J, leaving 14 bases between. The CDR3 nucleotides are TGTGCCAGTAGTATGCTCATCGGGACGGACTATGGCTACACCTTC. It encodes CASSMLIGTDYGYTF.

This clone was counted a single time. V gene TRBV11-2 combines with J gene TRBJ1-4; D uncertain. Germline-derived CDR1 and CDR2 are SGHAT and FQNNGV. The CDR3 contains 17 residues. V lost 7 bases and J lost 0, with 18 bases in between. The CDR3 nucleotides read TGTGCCAGCACTCGGAACCACGGTCTTACAACTAATGAAAAACTGTTTTTT. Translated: CASTRNHGLTTNEKLFF.

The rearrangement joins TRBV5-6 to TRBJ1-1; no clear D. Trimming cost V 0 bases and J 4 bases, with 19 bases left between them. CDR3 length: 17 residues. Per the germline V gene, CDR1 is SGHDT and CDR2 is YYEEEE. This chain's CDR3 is CASSLVSAGSLGTEAFF. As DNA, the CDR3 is TGTGCCAGCAGCTTGGTATCGGCAGGAAGTCTCGGCACTGAAGCTTTCTTT.

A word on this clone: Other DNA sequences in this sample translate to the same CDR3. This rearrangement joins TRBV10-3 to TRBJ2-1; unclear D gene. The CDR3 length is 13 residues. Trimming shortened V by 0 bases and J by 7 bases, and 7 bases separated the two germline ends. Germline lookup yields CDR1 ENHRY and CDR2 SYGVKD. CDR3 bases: TGTGCCATCAGTGAGTCTAGCCGGAATGAGCAGTTCTTC. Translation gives CAISESSRNEQFF.

For the CDR3, the DNA is TGTGCCAGCAGTTTGAGTGGGACGAACCAGCCCCAGCATTTT. Amino acids: CASSLSGTNQPQHF. The rearrangement uses TRBV28 and TRBJ1-5, with D tentatively TRBD1 (5 bases). Germline assignment: CDR1 MDHEN and CDR2 SYDVKM. The CDR3 loop spans 14 amino acids. The germline V and J ends were trimmed by 3 bases and 7 bases, with 13 bases remaining between them.

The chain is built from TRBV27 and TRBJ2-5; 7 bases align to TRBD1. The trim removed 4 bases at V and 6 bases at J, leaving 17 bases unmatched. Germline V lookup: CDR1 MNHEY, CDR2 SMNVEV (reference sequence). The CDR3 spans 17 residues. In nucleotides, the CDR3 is TGTGCCAGCAGTTCGATGACCGGGACAGCCGCTAGTAAGACCCAGTACTTC. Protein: CASSSMTGTAASKTQYF.

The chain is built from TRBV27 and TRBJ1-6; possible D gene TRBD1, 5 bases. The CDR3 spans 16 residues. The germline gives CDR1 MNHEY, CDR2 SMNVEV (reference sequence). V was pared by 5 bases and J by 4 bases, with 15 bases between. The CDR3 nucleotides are TGTGCCAGCAGTCTTCACCGGGACGCTTATAATTCACCCCTCCACTTT. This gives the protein CASSLHRDAYNSPLHF.

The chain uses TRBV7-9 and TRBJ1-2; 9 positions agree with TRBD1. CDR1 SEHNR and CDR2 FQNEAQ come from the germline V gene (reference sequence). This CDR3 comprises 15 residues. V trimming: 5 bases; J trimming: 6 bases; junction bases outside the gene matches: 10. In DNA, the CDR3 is TGTGCCAGCAGCACCAGGGACAGGGCCCTGAATGGCTACACCTTC. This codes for CASSTRDRALNGYTF.

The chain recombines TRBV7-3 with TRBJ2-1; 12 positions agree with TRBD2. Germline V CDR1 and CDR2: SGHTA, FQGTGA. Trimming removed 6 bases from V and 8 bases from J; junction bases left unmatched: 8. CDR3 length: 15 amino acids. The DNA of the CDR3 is TGTGCCAGCAGTCCGACTAGCGGGAGTAGGGATGAGCAGTTCTTC. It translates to CASSPTSGSRDEQFF.

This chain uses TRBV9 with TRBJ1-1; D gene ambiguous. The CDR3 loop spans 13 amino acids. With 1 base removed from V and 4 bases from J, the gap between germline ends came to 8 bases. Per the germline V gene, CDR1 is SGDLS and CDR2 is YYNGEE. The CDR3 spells CASSVSGFTEAFF. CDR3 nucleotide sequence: TGTGCCAGCAGCGTAAGCGGTTTCACTGAAGCTTTCTTT.